The clone carrying this T cell receptor beta chain was seen a handful of times. These data belong to a study of blood T cells in healthy people across ages. Using a J-beta primer mix together with a sample-barcoded 5' primer, a second PCR was run for roughly 6 to 12 cycles. TCRdb reanalysed the 5' RACE reads using MiXCR and keeps one entry per CDR3 protein. The sample holds around 1,000,000 distinct CDR3 sequences, approximately 25% seen once. Per sample, no less than 5 micrograms of total RNA were extracted. These same records also appear under a second study, on T cells of mothers and their children. This second report adds: Thymic selection molds TCR recombination output in much the same way for related pairs as for unrelated pairs.

The sample comprised blood. The origin of this receptor is a girl aged 2-10 years in good health.

CDR3 nucleotides: TGCGCCAGCAGCTTAGACGGAATTGACAGGGAGCAGTTCTTC. Protein: CASSLDGIDREQFF. The rearrangement links TRBV5-1 to TRBJ2-1; D may be TRBD1 (6 bases). The CDR3 has 14 amino acids. V lost 2 bases and J 10 bases, leaving 16 bases between the germline ends. The V gene's germline CDR1 is SGHRS and CDR2 YFSETQ.